This TCR beta chain is from a study of blood T cells in healthy people across ages. Alongside a J-beta primer mix, a sample-barcoded 5' primer served in a second PCR lasting roughly 6 to 11 cycles. Each TCR beta cDNA got a 12-nucleotide random molecular identifier. TCRdb processed the 5' RACE reads anew with MiXCR; each CDR3 protein has one entry. The sample includes hundreds of thousands of distinct CDR3 sequences, roughly 50% of them seen just once. Details on this clonotype: Its antigen is as yet unknown.

Germline lookup yields CDR1 SGHVS and CDR2 FNYEAQ. CDR3 length: 15 residues. V lost 2 bases, J lost 5 bases, and 6 bases stayed unmatched. Study-level points and caveats: While age rose, TCR beta diversity per million T cells dropped in a roughly linear way. Calculation of diversity from one million T cells yielded estimates considered to be underestimates.

The receptor was isolated from a man aged 30 to 45 in good health. The chain joins TRBV7-6 to TRBJ2-7; TRBD2 matches 10 bases. The sample comprised blood. The CDR3 DNA reads TGTGCCAGCAGCTTACGCGCCCTAGCGGGAGACGAGCAGTACTTC. Protein: CASSLRALAGDEQYF. The whole variable domain, filled in from reference TRBV7-6 and TRBJ2-7, reads GAGVSQSPRYKVTKRGQDVALRCDPISGHVSLYWYRQALGQGPEFLTYFNYEAQQDKSGLPNDRFSAERPEGSISTLTIQRTEQRDSAMYRCASSLRALAGDEQYFGPGTRLTVT.